The T cell receptor beta chain described here comes from a study of cytomegalovirus exposure and HLA in healthy donors. Amplification used 60 Vbeta primers and 13 Jbeta primers. Sequencing used immunoSEQ multiplex PCR; TCRdb keeps in-frame clones, though not all of them. The sample lists a few hundred thousand clones, approximately 81% seen once, with about 7.3% in the top ten. This clone was counted between two and nine times. The CDR3 runs 13 residues. CDR1 SGHRS and CDR2 YFSETQ come from the germline V gene. V gave up 0 bases and J gave up 2 bases, with 6 bases separating them. The gene calls are TRBV5-1 and TRBJ2-7; D gene unclear. What was sequenced was PBMCs. This TCR was recovered from a woman between 55 and 75 years old in good health and CMV-seropositive. The CDR3 DNA sequence: TGCGCCAGCAGCTTGGGCGGAACCTACGAGCAGTACTTC. Translated, it gives CASSLGGTYEQYF.